This T cell receptor (beta chain) emerged from a study of early T cells in non-severe SARS-CoV-2 infection. Study in general: Bulk RNA isolated from unsorted whole blood underwent sequencing; chains were not paired. Findings and caveats of the study: Missing private and CD4 specificities, VDJdb matching favored anti-spike CD8 responses.

On this clonotype itself: Antigen: not known.

Germline V gene lookup returns CDR1 MNHEY and CDR2 SVGEGT. Trimming removed 0 bases from V and 7 bases from J, with 10 bases in between. The CDR3 is made up of 14 amino acids. The library protocol tagged individual cDNA molecules with unique molecular identifiers. TCRdb ran MiXCR on the 5' RACE reads and lists one entry per CDR3 protein. The table shows 49,000 or so distinct CDR3 sequences, with around 6.5% occurring only once. The chain combines TRBV6-2 or TRBV6-3 with TRBJ2-1; D is perhaps TRBD1 or TRBD2 (5 bases each). This specimen was whole blood, taken at baseline. The receptor was derived from an adult who was a healthcare worker with PCR-confirmed SARS-CoV-2 infection or an uninfected control (not recorded which). The CDR3 region is CASSYSRGSNEQFF. The CDR3 DNA is TGTGCCAGCAGTTACTCGAGGGGAAGTAATGAGCAGTTCTTC.